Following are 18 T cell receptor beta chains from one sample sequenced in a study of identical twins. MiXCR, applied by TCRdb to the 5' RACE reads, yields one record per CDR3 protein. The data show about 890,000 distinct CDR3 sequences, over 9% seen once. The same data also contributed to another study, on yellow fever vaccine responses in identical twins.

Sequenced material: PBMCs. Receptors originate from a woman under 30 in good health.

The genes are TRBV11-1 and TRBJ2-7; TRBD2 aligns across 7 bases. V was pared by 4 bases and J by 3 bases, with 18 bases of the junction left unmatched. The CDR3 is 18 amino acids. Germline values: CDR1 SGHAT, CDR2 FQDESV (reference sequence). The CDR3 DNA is TGTGCCAGCAGCTGGGGGGGGGTTGGGCTAGCGCTTTTCTACGAGCAGTACTTC. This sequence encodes CASSWGGVGLALFYEQYF.

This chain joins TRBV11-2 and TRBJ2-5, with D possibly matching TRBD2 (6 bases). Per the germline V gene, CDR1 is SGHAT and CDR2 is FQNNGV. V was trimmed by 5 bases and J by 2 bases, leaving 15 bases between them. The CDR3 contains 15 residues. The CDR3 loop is CASSPMPSVQETQYF. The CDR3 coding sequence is TGTGCCAGCAGCCCGATGCCTAGCGTACAAGAGACCCAGTACTTC. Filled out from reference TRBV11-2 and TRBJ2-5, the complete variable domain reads EAGVAQSPRYKIIEKRQSVAFWCNPISGHATLYWYQQILGQGPKLLIQFQNNGVVDDSQLPKDRFSAERLKGVDSTLKIQPAKLEDSAVYLCASSPMPSVQETQYFGPGTRLLVL.

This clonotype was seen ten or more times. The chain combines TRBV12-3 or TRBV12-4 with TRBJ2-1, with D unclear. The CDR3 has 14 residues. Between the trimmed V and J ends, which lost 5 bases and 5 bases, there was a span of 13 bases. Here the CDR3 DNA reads TGTGCCAGCAGTGAAAGGGTGTACGACAATGAGCAGTTCTTC. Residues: CASSERVYDNEQFF.

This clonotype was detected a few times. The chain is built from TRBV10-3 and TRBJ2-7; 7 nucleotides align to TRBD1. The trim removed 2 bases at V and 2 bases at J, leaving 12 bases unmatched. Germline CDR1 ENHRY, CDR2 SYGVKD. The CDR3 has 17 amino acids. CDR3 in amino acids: CAISETINRGGPYEQYF. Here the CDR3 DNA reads TGTGCCATCAGTGAGACGATCAACAGGGGTGGTCCCTACGAGCAGTACTTC.

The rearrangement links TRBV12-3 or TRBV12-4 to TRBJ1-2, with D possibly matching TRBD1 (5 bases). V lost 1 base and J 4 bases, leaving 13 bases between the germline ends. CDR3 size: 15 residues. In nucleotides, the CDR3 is TGTGCCAGCAGTTTAGGGTCGAAGGGACCCTATGGCTACACCTTC. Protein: CASSLGSKGPYGYTF.

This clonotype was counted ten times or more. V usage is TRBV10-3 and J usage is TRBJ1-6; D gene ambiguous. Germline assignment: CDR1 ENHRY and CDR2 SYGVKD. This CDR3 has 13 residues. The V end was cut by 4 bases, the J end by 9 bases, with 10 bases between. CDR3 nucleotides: TGTGCCATCAGTGGGGAGCTGGGTTCACCCCTCCACTTT. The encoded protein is CAISGELGSPLHF.

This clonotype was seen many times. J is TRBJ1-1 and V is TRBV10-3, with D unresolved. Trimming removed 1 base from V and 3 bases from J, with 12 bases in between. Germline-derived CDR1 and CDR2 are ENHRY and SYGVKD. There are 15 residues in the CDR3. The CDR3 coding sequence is TGTGCCATCAGTGAGTTCAGCGGGGTGGACACTGAAGCTTTCTTT. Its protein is CAISEFSGVDTEAFF.

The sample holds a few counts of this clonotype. This chain's CDR3 is CASSFDRAQPQHF. The CDR3 bases are TGTGCCAGCAGTTTCGACAGGGCTCAGCCCCAGCATTTT. The chain uses TRBV6-5 and TRBJ1-5, with 7 bases that match TRBD1. V lost 4 bases, J lost 6 bases, and 3 bases stayed unmatched. The CDR3 length is 13 residues. Germline CDR1 reads MNHEY; CDR2 reads SVGAGI.

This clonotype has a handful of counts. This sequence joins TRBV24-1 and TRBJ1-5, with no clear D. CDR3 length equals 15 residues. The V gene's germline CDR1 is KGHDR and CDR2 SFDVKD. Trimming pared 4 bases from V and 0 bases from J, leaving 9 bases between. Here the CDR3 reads CATSDSPYSNQPQHF. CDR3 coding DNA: TGTGCCACCAGTGACAGCCCCTATAGCAATCAGCCCCAGCATTTT.

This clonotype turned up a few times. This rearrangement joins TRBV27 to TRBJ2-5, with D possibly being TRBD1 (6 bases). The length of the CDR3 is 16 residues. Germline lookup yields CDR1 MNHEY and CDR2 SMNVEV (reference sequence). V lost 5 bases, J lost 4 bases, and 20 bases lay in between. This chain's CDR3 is CASSRRQGLVGETQYF. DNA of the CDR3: TGTGCCAGCAGTAGAAGGCAGGGGTTGGTTGGAGAGACCCAGTACTTC.

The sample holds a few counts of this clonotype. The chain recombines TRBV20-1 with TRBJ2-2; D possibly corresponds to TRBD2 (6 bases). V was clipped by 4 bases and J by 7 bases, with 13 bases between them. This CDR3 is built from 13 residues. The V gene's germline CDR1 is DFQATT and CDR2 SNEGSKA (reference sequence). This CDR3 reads CSAMEGMGGELFF. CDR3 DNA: TGCAGTGCTATGGAGGGGATGGGCGGGGAGCTGTTTTTT.

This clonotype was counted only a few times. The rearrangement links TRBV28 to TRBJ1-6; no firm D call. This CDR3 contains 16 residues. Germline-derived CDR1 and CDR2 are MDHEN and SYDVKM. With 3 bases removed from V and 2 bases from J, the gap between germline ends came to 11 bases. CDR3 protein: CASSLFAAAYNSPLHF. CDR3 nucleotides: TGTGCCAGCAGTTTGTTTGCGGCGGCCTATAATTCACCCCTCCACTTT.

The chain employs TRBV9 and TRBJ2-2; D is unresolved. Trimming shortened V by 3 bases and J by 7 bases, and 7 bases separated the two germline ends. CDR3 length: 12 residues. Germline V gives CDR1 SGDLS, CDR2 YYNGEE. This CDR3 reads CASSAGLGELFF. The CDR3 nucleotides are TGTGCCAGCAGCGCCGGCCTCGGGGAGCTGTTTTTT.

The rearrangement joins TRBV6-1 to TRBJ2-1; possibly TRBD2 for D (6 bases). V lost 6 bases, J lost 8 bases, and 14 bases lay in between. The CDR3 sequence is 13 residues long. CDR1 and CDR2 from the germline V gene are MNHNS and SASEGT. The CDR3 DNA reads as TGTGCCAGCAGCACACTAGCTGTCCATGAGCAGTTCTTC. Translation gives CASSTLAVHEQFF.

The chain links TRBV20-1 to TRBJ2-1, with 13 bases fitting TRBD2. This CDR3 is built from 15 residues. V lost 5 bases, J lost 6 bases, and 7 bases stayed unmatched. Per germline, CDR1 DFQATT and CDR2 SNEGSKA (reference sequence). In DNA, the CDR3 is TGCAGTGCTCCCATACTAGCGGGAGGGAGCAATGAGCAGTTCTTC. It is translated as CSAPILAGGSNEQFF.

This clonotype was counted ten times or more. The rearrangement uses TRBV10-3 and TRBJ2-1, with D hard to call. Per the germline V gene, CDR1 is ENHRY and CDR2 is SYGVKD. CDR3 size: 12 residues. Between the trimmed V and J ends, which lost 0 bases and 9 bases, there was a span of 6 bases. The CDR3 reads CAISESKAEQFF. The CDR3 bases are TGTGCCATCAGTGAGTCGAAGGCTGAGCAGTTCTTC.

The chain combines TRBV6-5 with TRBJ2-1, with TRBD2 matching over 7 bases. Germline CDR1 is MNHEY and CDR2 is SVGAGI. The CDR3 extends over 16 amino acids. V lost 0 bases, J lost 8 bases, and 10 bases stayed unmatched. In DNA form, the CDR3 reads TGTGCCAGCAGTTACTCGATCCGCGTGGGGGGGGATGAGCAGTTCTTC. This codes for CASSYSIRVGGDEQFF.

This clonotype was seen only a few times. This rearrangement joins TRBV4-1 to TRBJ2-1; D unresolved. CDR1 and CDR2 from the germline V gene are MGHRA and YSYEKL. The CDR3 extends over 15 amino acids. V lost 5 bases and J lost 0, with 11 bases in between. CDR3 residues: CASSNRGSSYNEQFF. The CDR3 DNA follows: TGCGCCAGCAGCAACAGAGGAAGCTCCTACAATGAGCAGTTCTTC.